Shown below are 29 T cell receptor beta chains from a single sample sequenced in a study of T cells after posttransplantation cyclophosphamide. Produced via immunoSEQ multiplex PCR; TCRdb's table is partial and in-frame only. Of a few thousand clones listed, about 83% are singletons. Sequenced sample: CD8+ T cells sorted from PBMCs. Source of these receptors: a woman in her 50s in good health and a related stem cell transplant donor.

The CDR3 is CASRFLTGLNTEAFF. The CDR3 DNA reads TGTGCCAGCAGATTCCTAACAGGGTTGAACACTGAAGCTTTCTTT. The chain carries TRBV28 and TRBJ1-1; maybe TRBD1 (6 bases). Germline CDR1 is MDHEN and CDR2 is SYDVKM. This CDR3 region has 15 residues. Trimming removed 6 bases at V and 0 bases at J, with 14 bases between.

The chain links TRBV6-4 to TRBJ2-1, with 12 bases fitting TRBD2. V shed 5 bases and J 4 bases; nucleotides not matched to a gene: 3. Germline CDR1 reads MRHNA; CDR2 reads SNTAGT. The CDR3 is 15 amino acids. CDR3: CASSRLAGAYNEQFF. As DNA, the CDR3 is TGTGCCAGCAGTAGACTAGCGGGAGCTTACAATGAGCAGTTCTTC.

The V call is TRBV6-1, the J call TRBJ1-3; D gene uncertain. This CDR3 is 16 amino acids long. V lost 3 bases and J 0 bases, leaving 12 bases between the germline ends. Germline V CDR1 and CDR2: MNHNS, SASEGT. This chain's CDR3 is CASSESLQVSGNTIYF. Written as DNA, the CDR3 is TGTGCCAGCAGTGAGAGTTTGCAGGTCTCTGGAAACACCATATATTTT.

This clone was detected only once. Written as DNA, the CDR3 is TGTGCCAGCGGACAGGGAAATTCACCCCTCCACTTT. It specifies CASGQGNSPLHF. The V gene is TRBV19, the J gene TRBJ1-6; 8 bases fit TRBD1. CDR3 length equals 12 residues. Germline trimming cut 9 bases from V and 7 bases from J; bases unmatched to any gene: 2. CDR1 and CDR2 from the germline V gene are LNHDA and SQIVND (reference sequence).

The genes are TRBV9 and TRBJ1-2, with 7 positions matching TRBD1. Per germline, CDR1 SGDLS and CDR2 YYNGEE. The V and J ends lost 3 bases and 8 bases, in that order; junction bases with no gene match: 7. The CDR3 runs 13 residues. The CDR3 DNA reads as TGTGCCAGCAGCGCAGACAGGGCGGTCGGCTACACCTTC. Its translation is CASSADRAVGYTF. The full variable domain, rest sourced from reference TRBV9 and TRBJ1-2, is DSGVTQTPKHLITATGQRVTLRCSPRSGDLSVYWYQQSLDQGLQFLIQYYNGEERAKGNILERFSAQQFPDLHSELNLSSLELGDSALYFCASSADRAVGYTFGSGTRLTVV.

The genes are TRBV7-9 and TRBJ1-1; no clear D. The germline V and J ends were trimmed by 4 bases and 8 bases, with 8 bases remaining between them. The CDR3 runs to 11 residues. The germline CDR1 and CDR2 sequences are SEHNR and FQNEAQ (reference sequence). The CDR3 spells CASSSGKEAFF. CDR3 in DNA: TGTGCCAGCAGCTCGGGGAAGGAAGCTTTCTTT.

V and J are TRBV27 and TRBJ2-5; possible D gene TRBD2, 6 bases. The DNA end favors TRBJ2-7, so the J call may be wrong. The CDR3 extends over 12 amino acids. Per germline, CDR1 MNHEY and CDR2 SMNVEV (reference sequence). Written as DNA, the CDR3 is TGTGCCAGCACTGGCGGAGGGTCCGAGCAGTACTTC. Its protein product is CASTGGGSEQYF.

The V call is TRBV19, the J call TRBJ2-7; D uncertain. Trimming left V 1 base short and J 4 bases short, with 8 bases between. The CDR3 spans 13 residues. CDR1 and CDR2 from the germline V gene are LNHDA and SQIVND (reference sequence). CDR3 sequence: CASSIAGLYEQYF. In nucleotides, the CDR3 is TGTGCCAGTAGTATAGCCGGGTTGTACGAGCAGTACTTC.

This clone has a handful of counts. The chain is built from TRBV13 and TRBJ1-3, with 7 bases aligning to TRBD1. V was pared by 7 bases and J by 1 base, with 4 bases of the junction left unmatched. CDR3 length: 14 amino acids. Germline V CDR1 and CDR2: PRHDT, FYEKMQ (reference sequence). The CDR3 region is CASIYRGSGNTIYF. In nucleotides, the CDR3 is TGTGCCAGCATCTACAGGGGTTCTGGAAACACCATATATTTT.

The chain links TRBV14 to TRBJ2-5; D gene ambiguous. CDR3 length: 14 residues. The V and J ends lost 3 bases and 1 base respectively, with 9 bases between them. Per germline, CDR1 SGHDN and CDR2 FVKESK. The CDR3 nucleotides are TGTGCCAGCAGCCATAGTCTTACCCAAGAGACCCAGTACTTC. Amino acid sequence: CASSHSLTQETQYF.

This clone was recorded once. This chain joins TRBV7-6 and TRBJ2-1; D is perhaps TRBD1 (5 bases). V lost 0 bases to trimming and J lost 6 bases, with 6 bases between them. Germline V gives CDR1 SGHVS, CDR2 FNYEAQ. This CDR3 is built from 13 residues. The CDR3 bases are TGTGCCAGCAGCTTAGCCCAGGGCAATGAGCAGTTCTTC. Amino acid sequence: CASSLAQGNEQFF. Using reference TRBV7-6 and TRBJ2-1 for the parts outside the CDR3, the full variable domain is GAGVSQSPRYKVTKRGQDVALRCDPISGHVSLYWYRQALGQGPEFLTYFNYEAQQDKSGLPNDRFSAERPEGSISTLTIQRTEQRDSAMYRCASSLAQGNEQFFGPGTRLTVL.

CDR3 protein: CASSHGGRGETQYF. CDR3 nucleotide sequence: TGTGCCAGCAGCCATGGTGGGCGCGGGGAGACCCAGTACTTC. The chain couples TRBV7-2 to TRBJ2-5; D might be TRBD2 (5 bases). Looked up from germline, CDR1 is SGHTA and CDR2 is FQGNSA. V dropped 5 bases and J dropped 5 bases, with 15 bases sitting between them. CDR3 length: 14 amino acids. Based on the CDR3 plus reference TRBV7-2 and TRBJ2-5, the full variable domain is GAGVSQSPSNKVTEKGKDVELRCDPISGHTALYWYRQSLGQGLEFLIYFQGNSAPDKSGLPSDRFSAERTGGSVSTLTIQRTQQEDSAVYLCASSHGGRGETQYFGPGTRLLVL.

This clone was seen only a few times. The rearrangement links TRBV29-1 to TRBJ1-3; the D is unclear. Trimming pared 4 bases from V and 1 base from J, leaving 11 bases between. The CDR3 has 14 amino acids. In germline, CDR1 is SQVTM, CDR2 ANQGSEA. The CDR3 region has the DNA TGCAGCGTTGGTCCGGGAAATTCTGGAAACACCATATATTTT. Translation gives CSVGPGNSGNTIYF.

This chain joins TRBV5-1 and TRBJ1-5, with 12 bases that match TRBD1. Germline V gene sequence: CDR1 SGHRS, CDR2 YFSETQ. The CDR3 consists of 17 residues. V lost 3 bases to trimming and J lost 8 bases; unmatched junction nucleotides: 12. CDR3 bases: TGCGCCAGCAGCTGGGGGGACAGGGGGCTCCGCGGGGAGCCCCAGCATTTT. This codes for CASSWGDRGLRGEPQHF.

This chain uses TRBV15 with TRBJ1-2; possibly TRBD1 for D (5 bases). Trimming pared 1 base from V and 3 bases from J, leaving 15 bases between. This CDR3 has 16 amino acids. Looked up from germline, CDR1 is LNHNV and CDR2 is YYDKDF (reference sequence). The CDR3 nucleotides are TGTGCCACCAGCAGAGGCACCAGGGATTTGGACTATGGCTACACCTTC. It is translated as CATSRGTRDLDYGYTF.

CDR3 sequence (DNA): TGTGCCAGCAGGCACTCGGAGACCCAGTACTTC. Translated: CASRHSETQYF. J is TRBJ2-5 and V is TRBV6-5; D remains ambiguous. Germline CDR1 reads MNHEY; CDR2 reads SVGAGI. There are 11 residues in the CDR3. V was trimmed by 6 bases and J by 5 bases, leaving 7 bases between them.

The CDR3 DNA reads as TGTGCCAGCAGTGGGGACGGGAGAGGGAACACTGAAGCTTTCTTT. As protein: CASSGDGRGNTEAFF. V usage is TRBV25-1 and J usage is TRBJ1-1; weak D call: TRBD1 (5 bases). This CDR3 has 15 amino acids. Trimming removed 4 bases at V and 1 base at J, with 13 bases between. Germline CDR1 is MGHDK and CDR2 is SYGVNS.

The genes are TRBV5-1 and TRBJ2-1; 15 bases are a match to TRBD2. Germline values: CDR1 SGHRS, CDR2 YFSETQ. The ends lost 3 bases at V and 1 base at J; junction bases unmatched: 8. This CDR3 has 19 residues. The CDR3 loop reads CASSWGGLAGGPSYNEQFF. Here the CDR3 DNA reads TGCGCCAGCAGCTGGGGAGGACTAGCGGGAGGGCCGTCCTACAATGAGCAGTTCTTC.

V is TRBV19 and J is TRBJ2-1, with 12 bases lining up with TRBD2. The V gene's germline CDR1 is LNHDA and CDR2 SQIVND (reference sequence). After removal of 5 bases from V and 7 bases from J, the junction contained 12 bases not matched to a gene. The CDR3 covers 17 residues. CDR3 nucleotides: TGTGCCAGTAGTCCCTACCGACTAGCGGGAGCAAGAAATGAGCAGTTCTTC. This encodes CASSPYRLAGARNEQFF.

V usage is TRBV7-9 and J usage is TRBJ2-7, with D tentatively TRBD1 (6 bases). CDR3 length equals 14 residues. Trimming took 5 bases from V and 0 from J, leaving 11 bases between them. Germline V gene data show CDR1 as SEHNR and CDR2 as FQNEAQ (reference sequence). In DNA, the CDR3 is TGTGCCAGCAGCCAGCCAGGGGCCTCCTACGAGCAGTACTTC. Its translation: CASSQPGASYEQYF.

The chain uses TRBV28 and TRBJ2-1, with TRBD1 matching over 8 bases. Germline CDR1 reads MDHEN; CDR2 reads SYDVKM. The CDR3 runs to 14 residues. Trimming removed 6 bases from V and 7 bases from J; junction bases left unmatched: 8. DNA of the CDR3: TGTGCCAGCAGCCAATTGACAGGGGTGAATGAGCAGTTCTTC. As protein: CASSQLTGVNEQFF.

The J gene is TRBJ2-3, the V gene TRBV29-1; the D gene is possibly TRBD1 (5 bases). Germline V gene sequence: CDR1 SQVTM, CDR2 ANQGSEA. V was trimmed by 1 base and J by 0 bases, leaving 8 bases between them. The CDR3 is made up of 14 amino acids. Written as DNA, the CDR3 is TGCAGCGTTGAAGCAGGGCTGAGCACAGATACGCAGTATTTT. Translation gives CSVEAGLSTDTQYF.

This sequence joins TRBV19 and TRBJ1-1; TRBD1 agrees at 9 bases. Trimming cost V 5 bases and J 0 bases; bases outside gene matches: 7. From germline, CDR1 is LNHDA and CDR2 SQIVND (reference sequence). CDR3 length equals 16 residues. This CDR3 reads CASSSQGTGMNTEAFF. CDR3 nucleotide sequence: TGTGCCAGTAGTTCCCAGGGGACAGGGATGAACACTGAAGCTTTCTTT.

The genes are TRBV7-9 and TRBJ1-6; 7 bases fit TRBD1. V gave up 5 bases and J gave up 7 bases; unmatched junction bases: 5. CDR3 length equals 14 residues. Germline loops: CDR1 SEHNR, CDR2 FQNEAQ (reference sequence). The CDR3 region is CASSDGTDNSPLHF. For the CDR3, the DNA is TGTGCCAGCAGCGACGGGACAGACAATTCACCCCTCCACTTT.

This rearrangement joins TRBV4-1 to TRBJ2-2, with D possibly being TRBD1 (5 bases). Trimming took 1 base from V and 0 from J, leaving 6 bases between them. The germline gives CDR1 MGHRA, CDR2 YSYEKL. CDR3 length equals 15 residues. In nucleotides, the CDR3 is TGCGCCAGCAGCCAAGCAGGGTCGAACACCGGGGAGCTGTTTTTT. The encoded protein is CASSQAGSNTGELFF.

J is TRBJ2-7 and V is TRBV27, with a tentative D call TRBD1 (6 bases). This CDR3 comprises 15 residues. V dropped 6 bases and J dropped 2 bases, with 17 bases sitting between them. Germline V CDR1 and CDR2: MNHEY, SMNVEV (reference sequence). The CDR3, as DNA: TGTGCCAGCAGCCTCTCTCGACAGGCAGCCTACGAGCAGTACTTC. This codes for CASSLSRQAAYEQYF.

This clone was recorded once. CDR3 protein: CASSPPTMTGGANGYTF. The CDR3 DNA reads TGTGCCAGCAGTCCACCAACCATGACAGGGGGCGCGAATGGCTACACCTTC. The chain is built from TRBV28 and TRBJ1-2, with 10 bases identical to TRBD1. CDR3 length: 17 residues. The germline CDR1 and CDR2 sequences are MDHEN and SYDVKM. With 5 bases clipped from V and 6 bases from J, the junction kept 15 bases outside the gene matches.

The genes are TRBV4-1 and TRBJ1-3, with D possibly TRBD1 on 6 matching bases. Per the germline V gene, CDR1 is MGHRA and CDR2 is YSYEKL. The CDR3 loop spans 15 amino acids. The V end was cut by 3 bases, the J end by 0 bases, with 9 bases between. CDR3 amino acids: CASSHTGSSGNTIYF. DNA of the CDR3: TGCGCCAGCAGCCACACAGGGAGCTCTGGAAACACCATATATTTT.

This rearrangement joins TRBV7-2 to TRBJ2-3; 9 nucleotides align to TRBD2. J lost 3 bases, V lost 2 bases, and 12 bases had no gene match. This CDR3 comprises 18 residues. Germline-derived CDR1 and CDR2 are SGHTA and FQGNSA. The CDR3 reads CASSLWTVREGGTDTQYF. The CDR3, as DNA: TGTGCCAGCAGCTTATGGACCGTGCGGGAGGGGGGAACAGATACGCAGTATTTT.